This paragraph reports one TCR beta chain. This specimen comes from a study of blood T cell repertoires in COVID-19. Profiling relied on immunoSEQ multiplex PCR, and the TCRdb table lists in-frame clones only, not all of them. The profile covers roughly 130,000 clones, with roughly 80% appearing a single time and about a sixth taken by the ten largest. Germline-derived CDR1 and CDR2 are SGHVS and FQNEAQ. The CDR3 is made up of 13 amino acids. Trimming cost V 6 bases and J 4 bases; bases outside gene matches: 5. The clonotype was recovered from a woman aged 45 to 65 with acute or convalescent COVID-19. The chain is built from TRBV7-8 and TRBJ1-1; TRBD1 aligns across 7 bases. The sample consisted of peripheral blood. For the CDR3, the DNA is TGTGCCAGCAGACCAGGGGGAAGCACTGAAGCTTTCTTT. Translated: CASRPGGSTEAFF.